These 11 T cell receptor beta chains share one sample of origin, sequenced in a study of T cell changes during pregnancy in multiple sclerosis. Here immunoSEQ multiplex PCR was the method, and the copy in TCRdb shows in-frame clones only, minus some. The profile shows tens of thousands of clones, about 91% of them singletons. The sample was PBMCs, taken in the first trimester of pregnancy. The receptors derive from a female donor in good health, serving as a control in a pregnancy study. Some clones in this sample may be carry-over from other donors' samples.

This clone was seen only once. The V and J genes are TRBV4-1 and TRBJ2-1, with 9 positions matching TRBD2. V gave up 0 bases and J gave up 9 bases; unmatched junction bases: 9. CDR1 is MGHRA, CDR2 YSYEKL, per germline. The CDR3 sequence is 16 residues long. For the CDR3, the DNA is TGCGCCAGCAGCCAAGAAGGGCGGGGGGGCCGGAGTGAGCAGTTCTTC. This codes for CASSQEGRGGRSEQFF.

This clone was detected a few times. Mismatch with germline at one junction end may stem from a read error. This chain links TRBV5-1 with TRBJ1-4; no firm D call. CDR3 length: 13 residues. From germline, CDR1 is SGHRS and CDR2 YFSETQ. This chain's CDR3 is CASSLNSKQTERF. CDR3 coding DNA: TGCGCCAGCAGCTTGAACTCCAAGCAAACCGAACGATTT.

CDR3 nucleotides: TGTGCCAGCAGCTTGGCGCGGGGGGGGCAGAAGGACGAGCAGTACTTC. Amino acids: CASSLARGGQKDEQYF. V gene TRBV5-4 combines with J gene TRBJ2-7, with 9 positions matching TRBD2. Germline V gene sequence: CDR1 SGHNT, CDR2 YYREEE (reference sequence). V lost 0 bases to trimming and J lost 5 bases; unmatched junction nucleotides: 9. This CDR3 is built from 16 residues.

The chain uses TRBV10-3 and TRBJ2-5; possibly TRBD2 for D (5 bases). The CDR3 contains 13 residues. Germline values: CDR1 ENHRY, CDR2 SYGVKD. V was cut by 2 bases and J by 8 bases, with 12 bases left in between. The CDR3 spells CAISEEEEGTQYF. Here the CDR3 DNA reads TGTGCCATCAGTGAGGAGGAGGAAGGAACCCAGTACTTC.

The CDR3 DNA is TGTGCCAGTAGTATCATGGTTGTCGGACAGAAGAATGAGCAGTTCTTC. Encoded protein: CASSIMVVGQKNEQFF. The chain recombines TRBV19 with TRBJ2-1, with TRBD1 as a possible D gene (6 bases). V was shortened by 3 bases and J by 7 bases, with 19 bases between the two germline ends. Looked up from germline, CDR1 is LNHDA and CDR2 is SQIVND (reference sequence). CDR3 length: 16 residues.

The chain uses TRBV5-1 and TRBJ2-5, with 8 bases fitting TRBD2. The germline CDR1 and CDR2 sequences are SGHRS and YFSETQ. The CDR3 loop spans 15 amino acids. Unmatched junction bases numbered 6, after V lost 3 bases and J lost 2 bases. For the CDR3, the DNA is TGCGCCAGCAGCTATGAGCGGGGGAGACAAGAGACCCAGTACTTC. Protein product: CASSYERGRQETQYF.

The V and J genes are TRBV28 and TRBJ1-1, with a tentative D call TRBD1 (6 bases). Per the germline V gene, CDR1 is MDHEN and CDR2 is SYDVKM. V shed 6 bases and J shed 1 base, with 42 bases lying between them. This CDR3 is 24 amino acids long. The CDR3 sequence: CASRGIEWQGSKGVRGYRNTEAFF. The CDR3 DNA reads TGTGCCAGCAGGGGAATCGAATGGCAGGGGAGCAAGGGGGTCCGGGGTTACCGGAACACTGAAGCTTTCTTT.

V gene TRBV11-2 combines with J gene TRBJ2-7; 8 nucleotides line up with TRBD1. Germline loops: CDR1 SGHAT, CDR2 FQNNGV. The CDR3 spans 16 residues. The ends lost 7 bases at V and 2 bases at J; junction bases unmatched: 13. The CDR3 coding sequence is TGTGCCAGCACCTCCCCTCGGGACAGGTTTCCCTACGAGCAGTACTTC. Residues: CASTSPRDRFPYEQYF.

This chain links TRBV7-9 with TRBJ1-4, with D possibly TRBD1 on 5 matching bases. The CDR3 contains 15 residues. CDR1 and CDR2 (germline): SEHNR, FQNEAQ (reference sequence). V was trimmed by 8 bases and J by 6 bases, leaving 19 bases between them. The DNA of the CDR3 is TGTGCCAGCGCCCTTCTTACGGGAGGGGATGAAAAACTGTTTTTT. This gives the protein CASALLTGGDEKLFF.

This chain uses TRBV28 with TRBJ1-2; TRBD1 aligns across 8 bases. The germline gives CDR1 MDHEN, CDR2 SYDVKM. The V segment lost 6 bases and the J segment 3 bases; nucleotides outside the gene matches: 3. The CDR3 is made up of 13 amino acids. The CDR3 loop reads CASRKQGDYGYTF. CDR3 in DNA: TGTGCCAGCAGAAAACAGGGGGACTATGGCTACACCTTC.

The rearrangement uses TRBV28 and TRBJ2-3, with 10 bases that match TRBD2. V shed 5 bases and J 6 bases; nucleotides not matched to a gene: 8. The CDR3 totals 15 residues. In germline, CDR1 is MDHEN, CDR2 SYDVKM. The CDR3 DNA is TGTGCCAGCAGTCCAATAGCGGGAGGAGGGGATACGCAGTATTTT. Residues: CASSPIAGGGDTQYF.